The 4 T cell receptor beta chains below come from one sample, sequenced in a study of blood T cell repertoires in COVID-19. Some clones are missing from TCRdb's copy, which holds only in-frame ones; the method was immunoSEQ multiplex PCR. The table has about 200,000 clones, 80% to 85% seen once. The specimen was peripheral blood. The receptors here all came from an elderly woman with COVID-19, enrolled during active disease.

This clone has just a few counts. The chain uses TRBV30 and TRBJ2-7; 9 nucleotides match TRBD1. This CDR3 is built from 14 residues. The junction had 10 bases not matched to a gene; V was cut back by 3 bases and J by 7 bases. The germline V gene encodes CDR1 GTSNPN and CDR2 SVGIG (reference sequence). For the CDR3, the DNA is TGTGCCTGGAGCCCTGACAGGGGGTCTCGAGAGCAGTACTTC. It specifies CAWSPDRGSREQYF.

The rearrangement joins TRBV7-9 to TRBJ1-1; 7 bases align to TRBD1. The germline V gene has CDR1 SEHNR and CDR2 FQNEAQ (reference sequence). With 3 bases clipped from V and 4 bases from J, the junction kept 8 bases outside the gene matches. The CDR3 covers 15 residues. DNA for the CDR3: TGTGCCAGCAGCTTTCAACAGGGGTCTGCCACTGAAGCTTTCTTT. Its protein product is CASSFQQGSATEAFF. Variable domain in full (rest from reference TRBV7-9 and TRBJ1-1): DTGVSQNPRHKITKRGQNVTFRCDPISEHNRLYWYRQTLGQGPEFLTYFQNEAQLEKSRLLSDRFSAERPKGSFSTLEIQRTEQGDSAMYLCASSFQQGSATEAFFGQGTRLTVV.

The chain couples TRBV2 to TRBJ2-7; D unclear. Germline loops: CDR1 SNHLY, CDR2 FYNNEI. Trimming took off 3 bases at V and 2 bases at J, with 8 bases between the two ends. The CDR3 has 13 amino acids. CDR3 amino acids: CASSEGRTYEQYF. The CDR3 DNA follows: TGTGCCAGCAGTGAGGGCAGAACCTACGAGCAGTACTTC.

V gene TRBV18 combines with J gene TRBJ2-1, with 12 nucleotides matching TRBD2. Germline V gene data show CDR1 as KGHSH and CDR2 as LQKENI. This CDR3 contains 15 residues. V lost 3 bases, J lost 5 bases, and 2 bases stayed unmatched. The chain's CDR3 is CASSPRTSGDNEQFF. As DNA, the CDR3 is TGTGCCAGCTCACCCCGGACTAGCGGGGACAATGAGCAGTTCTTC.